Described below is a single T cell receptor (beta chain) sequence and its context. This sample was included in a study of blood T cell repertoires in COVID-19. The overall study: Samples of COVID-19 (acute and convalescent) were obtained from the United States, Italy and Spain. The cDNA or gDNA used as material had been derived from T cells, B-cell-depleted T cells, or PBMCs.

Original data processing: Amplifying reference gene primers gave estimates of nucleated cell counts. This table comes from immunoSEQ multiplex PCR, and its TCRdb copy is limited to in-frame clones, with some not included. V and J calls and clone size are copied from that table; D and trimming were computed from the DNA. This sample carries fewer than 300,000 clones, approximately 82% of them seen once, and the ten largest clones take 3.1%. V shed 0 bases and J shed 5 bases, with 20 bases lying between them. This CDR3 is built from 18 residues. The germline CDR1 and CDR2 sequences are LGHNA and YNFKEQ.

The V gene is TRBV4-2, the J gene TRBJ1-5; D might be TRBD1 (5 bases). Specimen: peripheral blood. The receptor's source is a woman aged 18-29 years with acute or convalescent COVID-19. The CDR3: CASSQEQIGAGNYQPQHF. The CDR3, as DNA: TGTGCCAGCAGCCAAGAACAAATTGGGGCAGGTAATTATCAGCCCCAGCATTTT.